The sequence of this T cell receptor (beta chain) was determined in a study of blood T cell repertoires in COVID-19. Authors' methods: Researchers report that nucleated cell counts were estimated from reference gene primer amplification. Using immunoSEQ multiplex PCR, the repertoire was profiled, and TCRdb retains in-frame clones only, with some absent. That table gives V, J and clone size, and the DNA gave D and trimming. The sample records some 700,000 clones, around 89% being singletons. Trimming pared 0 bases from V and 0 bases from J, leaving 15 bases between. Germline V gene sequence: CDR1 ENHRY, CDR2 SYGVKD. The CDR3 has 17 amino acids.

The source of this sequence is a young woman with acute or convalescent COVID-19. The sample was peripheral blood. The rearrangement uses TRBV10-3 and TRBJ2-7; maybe TRBD1 (5 bases). The chain's CDR3 is CAISESIMTATSYEQYF. The CDR3, as DNA: TGTGCCATCAGTGAGTCGATTATGACAGCTACCTCCTACGAGCAGTACTTC.